This T cell receptor (beta chain) was retrieved from a study of shared clonotypes between healthy human individuals. Whole-study context: Each donor had three CD4 naive, three CD4 memory, two CD8 naive and one CD8 memory plate. Whole-study findings and limits: Naive CD4 clonotypes were shared across several donors at 5% to 6%.

In the original workflow: Because ImmunoSEQ provided only junction sequences with no quality scores, the filtering differed. Some clones are missing from TCRdb's copy, which holds only in-frame ones; the method was immunoSEQ multiplex PCR. Clone size and the V and J calls come from that table; the DNA yielded D and trimming. The sample records around 2.5 million clones, approximately 94% being singletons. The V gene lost 4 bases and the J gene lost 7 bases, with 17 bases spanning the gap. Germline V gives CDR1 LNHDA, CDR2 SQIVND (reference sequence). The CDR3 runs 14 residues. Turning to this clone: Antigen specificity is unknown.

The origin of this receptor is a man aged 18 to 30 in good health. Some clones in this sample may be carry-over from other donors' samples. The chain couples TRBV19 to TRBJ2-7, with D perhaps matching TRBD1 or TRBD2 (5 bases each). Sequenced material: naive CD4+ T cells from PBMCs. The subset denotes: CD45RA+ positively selected. CDR3 sequence (DNA): TGTGCCAGTAGTAGCCGGGACCGGGCCTTTGAGCAGTACTTC. Translation gives CASSSRDRAFEQYF.